This T cell receptor (beta chain) came from a study of blood T cell repertoires in COVID-19. On the study more broadly: PBMCs, B-cell-depleted T cells, or T cells provided the cDNA or gDNA that made up the material.

V was pared by 4 bases and J by 1 base, with 3 bases of the junction left unmatched. CDR1 is LGHDT, CDR2 YNNKEL, per germline (reference sequence). The CDR3 covers 16 residues. The age range of participants was roughly 18 to 90 years, with residence in about two dozen US areas. Cohorts were determined from participant-reported clinical history. In the original workflow: Researchers report that nucleated cell counts were estimated from reference gene primer amplification. TCRdb's table, derived via immunoSEQ multiplex PCR, lists solely in-frame clones and lacks some. The V and J calls and clone size come from that table; D and trimming were worked out from the DNA. The sample yields 150,000 to 200,000 clones, 65% to 85% seen once.

This sequence was found in a middle-aged woman with acute COVID-19. This sequence joins TRBV3-1 (or the pseudogene TRBV3-2) and TRBJ2-3; 12 nucleotides agree with TRBD2. Sequenced sample: PBMCs or T cells enriched from blood (not recorded which). DNA for the CDR3: TGTGCCAGCAGCCCCCCTAGCGGGAGGGGCACAGATACGCAGTATTTT. Protein product: CASSPPSGRGTDTQYF.